This passage covers 22 T cell receptor beta chains from one sample sequenced in a study of T cell responses to AZD1222 COVID-19 vaccine. Clones were sequenced by immunoSEQ multiplex PCR, and TCRdb holds only the in-frame ones, with some missing. Of approximately 79,000 clones listed, roughly 85% are singletons. Sequences were derived from peripheral blood, sampled 28 days after the second AZD1222 dose. The receptors originated from an adult who received the AZD1222 COVID-19 vaccine.

The genes are TRBV14 and TRBJ2-3; D possibly matches TRBD1 or TRBD2 (6 bases each). CDR1 SGHDN and CDR2 FVKESK come from the germline V gene. Trimming removed 1 base at V and 9 bases at J, with 20 bases between. The CDR3 runs to 16 residues. The CDR3 nucleotides read TGTGCCAGCAGCCAAGGGGGGGCGGGGCCCTCAGCGACGCAGTATTTT. This encodes CASSQGGAGPSATQYF.

V usage is TRBV4-1 and J usage is TRBJ1-1; D ambiguous. Trimming took 6 bases from V and 2 from J, leaving 10 bases between them. CDR1 and CDR2 from the germline V gene are MGHRA and YSYEKL. CDR3 length: 13 residues. CDR3 amino acids: CASSWQVNTEAFF. For the CDR3, the DNA is TGCGCCAGCAGTTGGCAGGTTAACACTGAAGCTTTCTTT.

CDR3 residues: CASSYTQGVGAFF. The CDR3 DNA is TGTGCCAGCAGTTACACGCAGGGCGTGGGAGCTTTCTTT. The chain links TRBV28 to TRBJ1-1; a weak D match, TRBD1 (5 bases). The CDR3 is made up of 13 amino acids. Trimming took off 4 bases at V and 10 bases at J, with 16 bases between the two ends. CDR1 and CDR2 (germline): MDHEN, SYDVKM.

This clone was seen a few times. The rearrangement links TRBV19 to TRBJ2-7; possible D gene TRBD1, 7 bases. The CDR3 consists of 16 residues. Germline V lookup: CDR1 LNHDA, CDR2 SQIVND (reference sequence). V was clipped by 5 bases and J by 4 bases, with 21 bases between them. CDR3 in amino acids: CASSVAAGGMDYEQYF. CDR3 nucleotide sequence: TGTGCCAGTAGTGTTGCCGCAGGGGGGATGGATTACGAGCAGTACTTC. Complete variable domain (other parts from reference TRBV19 and TRBJ2-7): DGGITQSPKYLFRKEGQNVTLSCEQNLNHDAMYWYRQDPGQGLRLIYYSQIVNDFQKGDIAEGYSVSREKKESFPLTVTSAQKNPTAFYLCASSVAAGGMDYEQYFGPGTRLTVT.

This chain joins TRBV6-5 and TRBJ1-2; maybe TRBD1 (5 bases). This CDR3 contains 13 residues. CDR1 and CDR2 from the germline V gene are MNHEY and SVGAGI. Trimming took 6 bases from V and 7 from J, leaving 15 bases between them. CDR3 sequence (DNA): TGTGCCAGCAGGGACAACCACTTTACTGGCTACACCTTC. As protein: CASRDNHFTGYTF.

V is TRBV19 and J is TRBJ1-1; possibly TRBD1 for D (5 bases). The CDR3 loop spans 14 amino acids. Germline V gene data show CDR1 as LNHDA and CDR2 as SQIVND (reference sequence). V lost 7 bases, J lost 1 base, and 13 bases lay in between. CDR3 amino acids: CASTPDGQNTEAFF. The CDR3 DNA follows: TGTGCCAGTACCCCGGACGGACAGAACACTGAAGCTTTCTTT.

The chain combines TRBV4-3 with TRBJ2-5, with TRBD1 identical over 10 bases. The germline V gene encodes CDR1 LGHNA and CDR2 YSLEER. The CDR3 is 16 residues long. The J segment lost 10 bases and the V segment lost 4 bases, leaving 15 bases of the junction unmatched. The CDR3 loop is CASSLGQPGQGSVQYF. CDR3 coding DNA: TGCGCCAGCAGCCTGGGACAACCGGGACAGGGGAGCGTCCAGTACTTC.

The chain combines TRBV15 with TRBJ1-6; 8 nucleotides match TRBD1. This CDR3 is built from 18 residues. Germline V gives CDR1 LNHNV, CDR2 YYDKDF (reference sequence). Losses at the gene ends were 1 base for V and 7 bases for J; bases not matched to a gene: 12. CDR3 sequence reads: CATSRVRGIRGRNSPLHF. Here the CDR3 DNA reads TGTGCCACCAGCAGAGTGAGGGGGATCAGGGGGCGGAATTCACCCCTCCACTTT.

The chain couples TRBV28 to TRBJ1-5, with TRBD1 identical over 11 bases. Trimming took 4 bases from V and 6 from J; bases not matched to a gene: 5. CDR3 length equals 15 residues. CDR1 and CDR2 from the germline V gene are MDHEN and SYDVKM. The CDR3 here is CASSSGQGDRQPQHF. In DNA, the CDR3 is TGTGCCAGCAGTTCGGGACAGGGGGACCGTCAGCCCCAGCATTTT. Full variable domain (remainder filled in from reference TRBV28 and TRBJ1-5): DVKVTQSSRYLVKRTGEKVFLECVQDMDHENMFWYRQDPGLGLRLIYFSYDVKMKEKGDIPEGYSVSREKKERFSLILESASTNQTSMYLCASSSGQGDRQPQHFGDGTRLSIL.

CDR3 sequence: CAGGARGTDTQYF. The CDR3 coding sequence is TGTGCCGGGGGGGCCAGGGGGACAGATACGCAGTATTTT. The chain links TRBV6-5 to TRBJ2-3; D might be TRBD1 or TRBD2, each matching 7 bases. Germline V gene data show CDR1 as MNHEY and CDR2 as SVGAGI. This CDR3 spans 13 amino acids. V lost 11 bases to trimming and J lost 3 bases, with 15 bases between them.

V and J are TRBV3-1 (or the pseudogene TRBV3-2) and TRBJ1-3; 9 bases are shared with TRBD1. This CDR3 is built from 16 residues. The germline CDR1 and CDR2 sequences are LGHDT and YNNKEL (reference sequence). After removal of 4 bases from V and 4 bases from J, the junction contained 8 bases not matched to a gene. Written as DNA, the CDR3 is TGTGCCAGCAGCCCGTTCTCCGGGACAGGGGGAAACACCATATATTTT. Translating it yields CASSPFSGTGGNTIYF.

The J gene is TRBJ2-3, the V gene TRBV7-2, with a possible D match to TRBD2 (5 bases). V was trimmed by 2 bases and J by 4 bases, leaving 13 bases between them. This CDR3 has 15 amino acids. The germline CDR1 and CDR2 sequences are SGHTA and FQGNSA. In nucleotides, the CDR3 is TGTGCCAGCAGCTTAAGGCGGGCCCCCCCAGATACGCAGTATTTT. Amino acids: CASSLRRAPPDTQYF.

A note on this clone: The same CDR3 can be traced to other DNA sequences in this sample. The chain combines TRBV28 with TRBJ1-1; D call uncertain. The CDR3 has 12 residues. From germline, CDR1 is MDHEN and CDR2 SYDVKM. The germline V and J ends were trimmed by 3 bases and 3 bases, with 5 bases remaining between them. Here the CDR3 reads CASSFRDTEAFF. The CDR3 DNA is TGTGCCAGCAGTTTTAGGGACACTGAAGCTTTCTTT.

The chain links TRBV7-3 to TRBJ2-7; possible D gene TRBD1, 7 bases. The V gene's germline CDR1 is SGHTA and CDR2 FQGTGA. The CDR3 sequence is 17 residues long. V gave up 0 bases and J gave up 0 bases, with 15 bases separating them. CDR3 DNA sequence: TGTGCCAGCAGCTTAACCTCTCAGGGGGGAGGCTCCTACGAGCAGTACTTC. Translated, it gives CASSLTSQGGGSYEQYF.

The rearrangement joins TRBV6-5 to TRBJ2-7, with D unclear. The germline gives CDR1 MNHEY, CDR2 SVGAGI. This CDR3 has 12 residues. The V end lost 5 bases, the J end lost 2 bases, and 7 bases lay between the germline ends. As DNA, the CDR3 is TGTGCCAGCAGTCCGGATCCCTACGAGCAGTACTTC. It is translated as CASSPDPYEQYF.

The genes are TRBV18 and TRBJ2-3; 7 positions match TRBD2. The germline gives CDR1 KGHSH, CDR2 LQKENI. The CDR3 has 12 residues. The V segment lost 4 bases and the J segment 10 bases; nucleotides outside the gene matches: 5. CDR3 residues: CASSLQRDPQYF. DNA of the CDR3: TGTGCCAGCTCACTCCAGCGGGACCCGCAGTATTTT.

The rearrangement joins TRBV30 to TRBJ2-3; D not certain. The CDR3 extends over 13 amino acids. V was trimmed by 0 bases and J by 0 bases, leaving 4 bases between them. Germline assignment: CDR1 GTSNPN and CDR2 SVGIG (reference sequence). CDR3 DNA sequence: TGTGCCTGGAGTGTTCGCAGCACAGATACGCAGTATTTT. This encodes CAWSVRSTDTQYF. Based on the CDR3 plus reference TRBV30 and TRBJ2-3, the full variable domain is SQTIHQWPATLVQPVGSPLSLECTVEGTSNPNLYWYRQAAGRGLQLLFYSVGIGQISSEVPQNLSASRPQDRQFILSSKKLLLSDSGFYLCAWSVRSTDTQYFGPGTRLTVL.

This clone turned up a few times. CDR3 protein: CASSILTGYGYTF. The CDR3 DNA reads as TGTGCCAGTAGTATTCTGACAGGTTATGGCTACACCTTC. The chain is built from TRBV19 and TRBJ1-2, with D tentatively TRBD1 (6 bases). CDR1 and CDR2 from the germline V gene are LNHDA and SQIVND (reference sequence). Between the trimmed V and J ends, which lost 3 bases and 5 bases, there was a span of 10 bases. CDR3 size: 13 residues.

This clone was picked up a small number of times. The chain joins TRBV7-2 to TRBJ1-5; D gene uncertain. Looked up from germline, CDR1 is SGHTA and CDR2 is FQGNSA. The CDR3 extends over 15 amino acids. V lost 0 bases and J 6 bases, leaving 12 bases between the germline ends. The CDR3 sequence: CASSLAGGNGQPQHF. The CDR3 DNA follows: TGTGCCAGCAGCTTAGCCGGCGGGAACGGTCAGCCCCAGCATTTT. Full variable domain (outside the CDR3, taken from reference TRBV7-2 and TRBJ1-5): GAGVSQSPSNKVTEKGKDVELRCDPISGHTALYWYRQSLGQGLEFLIYFQGNSAPDKSGLPSDRFSAERTGGSVSTLTIQRTQQEDSAVYLCASSLAGGNGQPQHFGDGTRLSIL.

The J gene is TRBJ1-1, the V gene TRBV27; TRBD1 might be the D (5 bases). Germline V gene data show CDR1 as MNHEY and CDR2 as SMNVEV (reference sequence). The CDR3 is 16 amino acids. Trimming stripped 2 bases from V and 4 bases from J, with 17 bases between. Here the CDR3 reads CASSLIFTGLGTEAFF. The CDR3 nucleotides read TGTGCCAGCAGTTTAATATTCACGGGGCTGGGCACTGAAGCTTTCTTT.

CDR3 DNA: TGTGCCAGCAGCGCCGGACTAGCGGGAGGGCCAAGGACCGGGGAGCTGTTTTTT. Translation: CASSAGLAGGPRTGELFF. The rearrangement uses TRBV5-4 and TRBJ2-2, with 15 positions matching TRBD2. The CDR3 runs 18 residues. Unmatched junction bases numbered 9, after V lost 4 bases and J lost 5 bases. Germline lookup yields CDR1 SGHNT and CDR2 YYREEE (reference sequence).

The chain is built from TRBV30 and TRBJ1-6, with 7 bases fitting TRBD1. The CDR3 runs 14 residues. Looked up from germline, CDR1 is GTSNPN and CDR2 is SVGIG (reference sequence). J gave up 10 bases and V 7 bases, and 13 bases lay outside the gene matches. CDR3 sequence (DNA): TGTGCCTTAAGCCAGACAGGGCTTGGATCACCCCTCCACTTT. This gives the protein CALSQTGLGSPLHF.